The TCR beta chain described here comes from a study of shared clonotypes between healthy human individuals. General study findings and limits: Large depth notwithstanding, sorted-subset sequencing proved incomplete by rarefaction.

Naive CD8 cells comprised CD45RO-negative, CCR7-positively selected cells, excluding terminally differentiated effector memory CD45RA+ cells. V was pared by 2 bases and J by 2 bases, with 7 bases of the junction left unmatched. Per the germline V gene, CDR1 is SGHRS and CDR2 is YFSETQ. This CDR3 has 17 amino acids. Produced via immunoSEQ multiplex PCR; TCRdb's table is partial and in-frame only. The sample holds about 820,000 clones, 92% seen once. On this clone: Its antigen is not identified.

This sequence originates from a man aged 30 to 45 in good health. This sequence joins TRBV5-1 and TRBJ2-2; 9 positions agree with TRBD2. The sequenced sample consisted of naive CD8+ T cells sorted from blood. The CDR3 region has the DNA TGCGCCAGCAGCTTCTCACCGGGACTAGCTAACACCGGGGAGCTGTTTTTT. Translation gives CASSFSPGLANTGELFF.